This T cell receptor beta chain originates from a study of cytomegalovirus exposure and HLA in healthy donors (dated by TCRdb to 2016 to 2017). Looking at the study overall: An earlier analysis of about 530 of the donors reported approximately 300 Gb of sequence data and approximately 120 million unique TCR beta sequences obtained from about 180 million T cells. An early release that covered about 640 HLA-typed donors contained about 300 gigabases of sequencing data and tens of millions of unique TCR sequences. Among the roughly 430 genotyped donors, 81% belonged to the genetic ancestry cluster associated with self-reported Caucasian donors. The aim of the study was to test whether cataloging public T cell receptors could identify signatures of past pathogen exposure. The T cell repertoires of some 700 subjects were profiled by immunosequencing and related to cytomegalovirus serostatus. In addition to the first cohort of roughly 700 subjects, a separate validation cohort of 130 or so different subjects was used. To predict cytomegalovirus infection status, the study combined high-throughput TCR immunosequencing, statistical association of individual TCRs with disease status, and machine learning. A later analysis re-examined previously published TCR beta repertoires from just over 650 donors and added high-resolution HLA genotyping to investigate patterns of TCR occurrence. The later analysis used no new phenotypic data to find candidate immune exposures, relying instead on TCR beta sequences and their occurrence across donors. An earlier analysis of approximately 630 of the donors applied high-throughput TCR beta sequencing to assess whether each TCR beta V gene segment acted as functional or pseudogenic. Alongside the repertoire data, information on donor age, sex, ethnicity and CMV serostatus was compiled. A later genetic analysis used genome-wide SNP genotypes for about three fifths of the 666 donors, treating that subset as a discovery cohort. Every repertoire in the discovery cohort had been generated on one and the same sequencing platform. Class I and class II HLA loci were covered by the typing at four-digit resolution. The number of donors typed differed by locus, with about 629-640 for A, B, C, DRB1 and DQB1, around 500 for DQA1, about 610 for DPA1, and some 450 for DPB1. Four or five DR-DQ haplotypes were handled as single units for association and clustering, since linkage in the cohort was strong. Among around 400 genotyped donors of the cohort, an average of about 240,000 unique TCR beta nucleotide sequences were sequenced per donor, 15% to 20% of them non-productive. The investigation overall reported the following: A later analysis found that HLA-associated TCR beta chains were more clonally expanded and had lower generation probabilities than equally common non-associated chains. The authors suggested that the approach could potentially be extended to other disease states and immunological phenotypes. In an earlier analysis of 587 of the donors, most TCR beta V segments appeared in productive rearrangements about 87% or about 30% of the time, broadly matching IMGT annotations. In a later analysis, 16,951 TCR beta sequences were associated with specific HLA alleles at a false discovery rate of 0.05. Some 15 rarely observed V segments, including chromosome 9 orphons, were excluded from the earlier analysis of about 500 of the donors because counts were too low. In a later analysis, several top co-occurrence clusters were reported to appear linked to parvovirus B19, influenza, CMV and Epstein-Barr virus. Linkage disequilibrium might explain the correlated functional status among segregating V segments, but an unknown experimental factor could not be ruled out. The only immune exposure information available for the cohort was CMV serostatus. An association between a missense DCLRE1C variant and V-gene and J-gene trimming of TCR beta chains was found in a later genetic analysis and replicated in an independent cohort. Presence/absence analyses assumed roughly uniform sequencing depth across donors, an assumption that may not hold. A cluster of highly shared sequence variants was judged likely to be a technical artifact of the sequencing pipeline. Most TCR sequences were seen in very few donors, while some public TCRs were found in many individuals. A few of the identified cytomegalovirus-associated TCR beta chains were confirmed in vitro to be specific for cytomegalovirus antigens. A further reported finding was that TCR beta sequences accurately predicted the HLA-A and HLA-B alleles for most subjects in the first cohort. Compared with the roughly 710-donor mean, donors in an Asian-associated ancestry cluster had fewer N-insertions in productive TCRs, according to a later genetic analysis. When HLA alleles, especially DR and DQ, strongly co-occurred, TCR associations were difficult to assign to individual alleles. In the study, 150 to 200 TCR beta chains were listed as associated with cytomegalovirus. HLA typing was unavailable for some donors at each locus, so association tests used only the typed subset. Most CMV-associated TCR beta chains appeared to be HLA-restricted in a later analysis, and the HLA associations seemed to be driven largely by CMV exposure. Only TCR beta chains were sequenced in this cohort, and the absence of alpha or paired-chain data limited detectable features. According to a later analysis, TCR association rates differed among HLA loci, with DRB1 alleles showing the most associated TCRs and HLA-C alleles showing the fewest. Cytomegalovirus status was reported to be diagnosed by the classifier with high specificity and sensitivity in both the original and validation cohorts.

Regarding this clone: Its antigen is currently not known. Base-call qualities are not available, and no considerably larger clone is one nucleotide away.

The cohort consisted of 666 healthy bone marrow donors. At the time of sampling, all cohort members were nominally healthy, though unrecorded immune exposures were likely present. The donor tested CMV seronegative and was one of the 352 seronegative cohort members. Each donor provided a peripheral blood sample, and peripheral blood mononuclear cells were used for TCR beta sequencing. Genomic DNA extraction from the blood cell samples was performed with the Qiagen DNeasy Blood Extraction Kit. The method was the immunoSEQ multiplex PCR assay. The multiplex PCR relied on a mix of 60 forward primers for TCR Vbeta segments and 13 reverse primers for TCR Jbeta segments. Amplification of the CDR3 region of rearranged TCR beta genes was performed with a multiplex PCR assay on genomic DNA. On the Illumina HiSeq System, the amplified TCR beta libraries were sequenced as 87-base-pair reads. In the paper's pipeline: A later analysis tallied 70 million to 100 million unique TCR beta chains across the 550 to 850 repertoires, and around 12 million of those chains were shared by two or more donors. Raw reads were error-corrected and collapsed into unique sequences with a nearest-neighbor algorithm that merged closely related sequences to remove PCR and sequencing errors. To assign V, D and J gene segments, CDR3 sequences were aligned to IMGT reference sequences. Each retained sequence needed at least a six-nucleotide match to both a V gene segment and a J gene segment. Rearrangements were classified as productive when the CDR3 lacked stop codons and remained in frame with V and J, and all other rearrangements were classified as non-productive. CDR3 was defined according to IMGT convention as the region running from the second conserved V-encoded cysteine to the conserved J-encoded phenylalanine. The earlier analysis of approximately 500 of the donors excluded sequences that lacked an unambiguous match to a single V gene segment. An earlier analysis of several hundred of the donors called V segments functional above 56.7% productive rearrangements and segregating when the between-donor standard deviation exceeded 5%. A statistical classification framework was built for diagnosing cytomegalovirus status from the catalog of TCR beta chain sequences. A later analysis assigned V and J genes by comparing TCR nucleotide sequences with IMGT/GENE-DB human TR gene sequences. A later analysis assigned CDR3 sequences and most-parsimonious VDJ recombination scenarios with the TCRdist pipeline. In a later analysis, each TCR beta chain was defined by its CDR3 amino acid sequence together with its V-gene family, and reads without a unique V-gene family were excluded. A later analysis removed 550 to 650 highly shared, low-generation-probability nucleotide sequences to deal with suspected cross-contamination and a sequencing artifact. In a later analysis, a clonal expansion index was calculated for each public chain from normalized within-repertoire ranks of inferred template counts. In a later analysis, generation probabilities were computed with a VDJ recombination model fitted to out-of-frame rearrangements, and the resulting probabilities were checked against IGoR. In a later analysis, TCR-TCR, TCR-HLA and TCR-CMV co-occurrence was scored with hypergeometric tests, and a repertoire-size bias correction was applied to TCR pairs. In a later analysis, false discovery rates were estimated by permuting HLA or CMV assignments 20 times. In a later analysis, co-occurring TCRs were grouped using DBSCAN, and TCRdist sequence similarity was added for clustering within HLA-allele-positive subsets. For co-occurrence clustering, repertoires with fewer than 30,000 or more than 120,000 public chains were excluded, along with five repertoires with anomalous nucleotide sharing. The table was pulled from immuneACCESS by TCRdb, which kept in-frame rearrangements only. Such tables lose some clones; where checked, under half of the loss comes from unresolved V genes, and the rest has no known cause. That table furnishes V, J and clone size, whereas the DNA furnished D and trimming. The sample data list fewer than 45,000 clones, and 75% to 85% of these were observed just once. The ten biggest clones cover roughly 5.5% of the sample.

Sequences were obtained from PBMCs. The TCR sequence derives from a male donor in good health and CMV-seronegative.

The CDR3 is CASSQGRAGLAGGNEQFF. The sequenced DNA is TGCGCCAGCAGCCAAGGAAGAGCCGGACTAGCGGGGGGTAATGAGCAGTTCTTC. In this chain, TRBV4-1 is recombined with TRBJ2-1; 14 bases in between match TRBD2. The germline V gene specifies MGHRA as CDR1 and YSYEKL as CDR2. At the junction V is shortened by 1 base and J by 7 bases; bases outside the gene matches: 9. The CDR3, from cysteine to phenylalanine, totals 18 residues. Only the CDR3 region is kept as DNA, spanning 54 bases read in frame from base 1.